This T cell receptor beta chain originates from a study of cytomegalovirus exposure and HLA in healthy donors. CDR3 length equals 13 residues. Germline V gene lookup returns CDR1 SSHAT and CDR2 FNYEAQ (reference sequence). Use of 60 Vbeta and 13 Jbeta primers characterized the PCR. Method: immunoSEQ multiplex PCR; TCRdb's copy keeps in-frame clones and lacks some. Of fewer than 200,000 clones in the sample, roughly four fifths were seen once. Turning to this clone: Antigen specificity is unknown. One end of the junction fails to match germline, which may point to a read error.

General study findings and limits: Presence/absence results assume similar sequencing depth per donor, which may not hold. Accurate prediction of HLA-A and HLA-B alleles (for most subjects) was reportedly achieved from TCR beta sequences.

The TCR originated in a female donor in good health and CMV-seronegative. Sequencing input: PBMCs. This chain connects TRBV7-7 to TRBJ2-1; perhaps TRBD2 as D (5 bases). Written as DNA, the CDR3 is TGTGCTAGCAGCTTCGGGGTTGGCAATGAGCAGTTCTTC. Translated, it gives CASSFGVGNEQFF.